Described below is a single T cell receptor beta chain sequence and its context. The data stem from a study of blood T cell repertoires in COVID-19. Germline-derived CDR1 and CDR2 are KGHSH and LQKENI. The trim removed 6 bases at V and 4 bases at J, leaving 11 bases unmatched. The CDR3 has 15 residues. Source study methods: From reference gene primer amplification, estimates of nucleated cell counts were derived. Clones were sequenced by immunoSEQ multiplex PCR, and TCRdb holds only the in-frame ones, with some missing. V and J calls and clone size are those listed in that table; D and trimming were worked out from the DNA. Among approximately 110,000 clones listed, around 90% were seen once.

This rearrangement joins TRBV18 to TRBJ2-7, with 8 bases aligning to TRBD1. This TCR came from a human donor in a cohort sampled during active COVID-19. Sequencing input: peripheral blood. In DNA form, the CDR3 reads TGTGCCAGCTCGCGACGACAGGGGACTTCGTACGAGCAGTACTTC. As protein: CASSRRQGTSYEQYF.